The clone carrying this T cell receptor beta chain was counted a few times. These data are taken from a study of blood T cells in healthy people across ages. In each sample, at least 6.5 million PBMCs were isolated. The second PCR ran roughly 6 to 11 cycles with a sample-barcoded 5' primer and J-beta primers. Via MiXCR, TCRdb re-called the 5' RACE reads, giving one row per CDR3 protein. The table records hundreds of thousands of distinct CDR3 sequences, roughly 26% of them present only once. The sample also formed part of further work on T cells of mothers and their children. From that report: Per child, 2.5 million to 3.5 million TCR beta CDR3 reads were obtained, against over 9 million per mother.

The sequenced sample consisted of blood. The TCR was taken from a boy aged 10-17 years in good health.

The CDR3 region is CASSLETGQAQYF. CDR3 sequence (DNA): TGCGCCAGCAGCTTGGAAACGGGACAGGCTCAGTACTTC. V gene TRBV5-1 combines with J gene TRBJ2-5; 8 positions agree with TRBD1. V lost 0 bases and J lost 11; bases outside the gene matches: 6. Germline V gene sequence: CDR1 SGHRS, CDR2 YFSETQ. The CDR3 consists of 13 residues.